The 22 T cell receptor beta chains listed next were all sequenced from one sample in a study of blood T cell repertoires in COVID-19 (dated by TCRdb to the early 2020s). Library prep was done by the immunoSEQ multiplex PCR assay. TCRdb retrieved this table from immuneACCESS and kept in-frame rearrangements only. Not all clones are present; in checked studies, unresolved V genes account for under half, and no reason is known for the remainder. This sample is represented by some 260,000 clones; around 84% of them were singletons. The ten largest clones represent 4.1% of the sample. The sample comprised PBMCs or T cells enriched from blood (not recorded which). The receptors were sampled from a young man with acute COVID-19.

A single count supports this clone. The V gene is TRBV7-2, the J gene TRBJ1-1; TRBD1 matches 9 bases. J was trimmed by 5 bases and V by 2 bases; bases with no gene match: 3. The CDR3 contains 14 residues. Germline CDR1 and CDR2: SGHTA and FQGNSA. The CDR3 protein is CASSLHRGRTEAFF. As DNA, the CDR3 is TGTGCCAGCAGCTTACACAGGGGGCGGACTGAAGCTTTCTTT.

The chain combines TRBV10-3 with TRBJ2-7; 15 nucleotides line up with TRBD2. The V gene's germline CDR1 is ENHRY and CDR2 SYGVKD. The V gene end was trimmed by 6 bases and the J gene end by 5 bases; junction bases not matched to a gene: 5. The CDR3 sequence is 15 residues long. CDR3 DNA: TGTGCCATCAGAAGGACTAGCGGGAGGGCAGACGAGCAGTACGTC. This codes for CAIRRTSGRADEQYV.

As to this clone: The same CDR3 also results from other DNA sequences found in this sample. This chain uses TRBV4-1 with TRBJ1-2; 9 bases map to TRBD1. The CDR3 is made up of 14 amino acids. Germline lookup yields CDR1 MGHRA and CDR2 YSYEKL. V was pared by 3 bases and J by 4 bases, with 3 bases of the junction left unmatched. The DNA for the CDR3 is TGCGCCAGCAGCCAGGGACAGGGTGGCTATGGCTACACCTTC. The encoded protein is CASSQGQGGYGYTF.

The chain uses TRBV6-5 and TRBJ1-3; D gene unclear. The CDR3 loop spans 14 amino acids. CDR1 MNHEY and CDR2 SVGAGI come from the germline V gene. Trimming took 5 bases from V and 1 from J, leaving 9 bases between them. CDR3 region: CASSLERSGNTIYF. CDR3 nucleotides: TGTGCCAGCAGTCTCGAGAGATCTGGAAACACCATATATTTT.

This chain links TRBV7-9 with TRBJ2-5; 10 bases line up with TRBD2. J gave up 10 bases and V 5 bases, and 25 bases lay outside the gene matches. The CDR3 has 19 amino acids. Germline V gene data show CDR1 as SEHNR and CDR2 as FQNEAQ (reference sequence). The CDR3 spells CASSTTGSPGLAPRGIQYF. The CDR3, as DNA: TGTGCCAGCAGCACAACCGGGTCGCCGGGACTAGCGCCAAGAGGGATCCAGTACTTC.

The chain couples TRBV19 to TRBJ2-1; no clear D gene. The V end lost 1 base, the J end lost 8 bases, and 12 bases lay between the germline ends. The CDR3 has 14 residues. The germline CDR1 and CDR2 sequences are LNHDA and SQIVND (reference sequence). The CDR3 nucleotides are TGTGCCAGTAGTATAGTAGAAGCGATCGATGAGCAGTTCTTC. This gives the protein CASSIVEAIDEQFF.

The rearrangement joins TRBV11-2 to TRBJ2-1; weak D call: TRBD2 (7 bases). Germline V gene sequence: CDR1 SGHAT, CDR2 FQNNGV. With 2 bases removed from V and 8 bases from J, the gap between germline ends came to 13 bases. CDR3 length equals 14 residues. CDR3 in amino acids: CASSLIGGRDEQFF. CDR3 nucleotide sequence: TGTGCCAGCAGCTTAATCGGGGGGCGCGATGAGCAGTTCTTC.

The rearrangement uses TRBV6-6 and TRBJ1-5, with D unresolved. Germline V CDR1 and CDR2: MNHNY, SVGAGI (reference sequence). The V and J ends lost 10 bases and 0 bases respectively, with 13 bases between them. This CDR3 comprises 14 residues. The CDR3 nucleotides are TGTGCCACCCTGATGACTGCTAGCAATCAGCCCCAGCATTTT. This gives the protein CATLMTASNQPQHF.

The CDR3: CASSPQGTKNIQYF. The CDR3 region has the DNA TGTGCCAGCTCACCTCAGGGTACCAAAAACATTCAGTACTTC. The rearrangement links TRBV18 to TRBJ2-4; maybe TRBD1 (5 bases). The germline gives CDR1 KGHSH, CDR2 LQKENI. This CDR3 is 14 amino acids long. Trimming took 3 bases from V and 2 from J, leaving 8 bases between them. The full variable domain, rest sourced from reference TRBV18 and TRBJ2-4, is NAGVMQNPRHLVRRRGQEARLRCSPMKGHSHVYWYRQLPEEGLKFMVYLQKENIIDESGMPKERFSAEFPKEGPSILRIQQVVRGDSAAYFCASSPQGTKNIQYFGAGTRLSVL.

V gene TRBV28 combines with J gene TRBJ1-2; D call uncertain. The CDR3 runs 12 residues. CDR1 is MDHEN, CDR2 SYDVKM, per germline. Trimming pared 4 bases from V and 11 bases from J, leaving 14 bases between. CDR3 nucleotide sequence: TGTGCCAGCAGTTCGATCCATCCTGAGTACACCTTC. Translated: CASSSIHPEYTF.

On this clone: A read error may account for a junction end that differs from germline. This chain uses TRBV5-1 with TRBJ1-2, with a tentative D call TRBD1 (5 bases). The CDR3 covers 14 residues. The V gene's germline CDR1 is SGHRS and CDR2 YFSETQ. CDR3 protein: CASSSYRRDYGYTF. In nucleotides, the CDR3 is TGTGCCAGCAGCTCCTACAGGAGAGACTATGGCTACACCTTC.

For the CDR3, the DNA is TGTGCCAGCAGTGAGGCCCTCGGAGCAGGGATCCTCTATGGCTACACCTTC. Translating it yields CASSEALGAGILYGYTF. The J gene is TRBJ1-2, the V gene TRBV25-1, with a tentative D call TRBD1 (5 bases). Germline V gene lookup returns CDR1 MGHDK and CDR2 SYGVNS. V gave up 3 bases and J gave up 4 bases, with 21 bases separating them. This CDR3 has 17 residues.

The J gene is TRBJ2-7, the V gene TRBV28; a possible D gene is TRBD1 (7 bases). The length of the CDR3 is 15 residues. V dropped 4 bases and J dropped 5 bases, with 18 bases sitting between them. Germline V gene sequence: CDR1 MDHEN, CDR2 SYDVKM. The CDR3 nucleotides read TGTGCCAGCAGTTCCCCGATTGCAGGGGGGAACGAGCAGTACGTC. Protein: CASSSPIAGGNEQYV.

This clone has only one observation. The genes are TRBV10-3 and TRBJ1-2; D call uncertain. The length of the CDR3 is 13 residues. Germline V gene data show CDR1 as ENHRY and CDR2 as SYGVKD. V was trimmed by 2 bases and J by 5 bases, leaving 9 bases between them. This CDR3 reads CAISEDNIYGYTF. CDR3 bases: TGTGCCATCAGTGAGGACAATATTTATGGCTACACCTTC.

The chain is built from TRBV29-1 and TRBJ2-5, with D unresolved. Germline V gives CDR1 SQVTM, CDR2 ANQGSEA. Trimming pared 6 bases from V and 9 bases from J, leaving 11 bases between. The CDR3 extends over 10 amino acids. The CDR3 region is CSVTEVAQYF. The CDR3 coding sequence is TGCAGCGTGACTGAGGTGGCCCAGTACTTC.

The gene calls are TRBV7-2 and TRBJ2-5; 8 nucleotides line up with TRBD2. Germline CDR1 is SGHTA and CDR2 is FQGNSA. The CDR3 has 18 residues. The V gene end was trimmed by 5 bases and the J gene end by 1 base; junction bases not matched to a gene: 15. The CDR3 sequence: CASSKGGWLAGPQETQYF. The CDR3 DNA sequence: TGTGCCAGCAGCAAAGGGGGGTGGCTAGCGGGCCCCCAAGAGACCCAGTACTTC. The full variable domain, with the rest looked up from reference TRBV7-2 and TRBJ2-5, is GAGVSQSPSNKVTEKGKDVELRCDPISGHTALYWYRQSLGQGLEFLIYFQGNSAPDKSGLPSDRFSAERTGGSVSTLTIQRTQQEDSAVYLCASSKGGWLAGPQETQYFGPGTRLLVL.

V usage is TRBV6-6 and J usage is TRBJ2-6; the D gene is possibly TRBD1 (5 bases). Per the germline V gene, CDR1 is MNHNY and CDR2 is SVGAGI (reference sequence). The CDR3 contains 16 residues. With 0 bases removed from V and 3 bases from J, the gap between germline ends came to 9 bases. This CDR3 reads CASSYSGVDGANVLTF. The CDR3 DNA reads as TGTGCCAGCAGTTACTCAGGGGTAGATGGGGCCAACGTCCTGACTTTC.

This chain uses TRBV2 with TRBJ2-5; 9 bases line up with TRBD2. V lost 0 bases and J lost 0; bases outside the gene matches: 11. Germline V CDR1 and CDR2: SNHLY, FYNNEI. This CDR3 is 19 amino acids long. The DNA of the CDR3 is TGTGCCAGCAGTGAAGCGCTAAGGACTAGCGCTACGTACCAAGAGACCCAGTACTTC. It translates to CASSEALRTSATYQETQYF.

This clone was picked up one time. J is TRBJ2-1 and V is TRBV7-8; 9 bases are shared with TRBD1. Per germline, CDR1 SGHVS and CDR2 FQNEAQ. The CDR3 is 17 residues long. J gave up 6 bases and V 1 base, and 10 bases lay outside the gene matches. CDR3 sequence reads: CASSLGIWDRVVNEQFF. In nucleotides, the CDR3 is TGTGCCAGCAGCTTAGGTATTTGGGACAGGGTTGTCAATGAGCAGTTCTTC.

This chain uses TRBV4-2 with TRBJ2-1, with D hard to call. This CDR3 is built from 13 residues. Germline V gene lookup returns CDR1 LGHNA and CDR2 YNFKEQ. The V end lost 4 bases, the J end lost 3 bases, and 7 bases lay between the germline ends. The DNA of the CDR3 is TGTGCCAGCAGCCCTCTCGGCTACAATGAGCAGTTCTTC. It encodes CASSPLGYNEQFF.

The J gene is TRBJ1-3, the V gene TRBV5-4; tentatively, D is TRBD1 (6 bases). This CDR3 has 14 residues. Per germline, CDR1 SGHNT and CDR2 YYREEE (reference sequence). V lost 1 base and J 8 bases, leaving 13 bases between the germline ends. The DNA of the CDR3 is TGTGCCAGCAGCTTGTATGGGGGCCGAGACACCATATATTTT. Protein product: CASSLYGGRDTIYF.

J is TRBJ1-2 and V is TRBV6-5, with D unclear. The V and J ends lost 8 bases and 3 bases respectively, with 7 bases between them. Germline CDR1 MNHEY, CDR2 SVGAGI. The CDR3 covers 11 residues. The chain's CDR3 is CASLADYGYTF. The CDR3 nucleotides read TGTGCCAGCTTGGCAGACTATGGCTACACCTTC.